This is a list of T cell receptor beta chains from one sample in a study of T cells after yellow fever vaccination. TCRdb reprocessed the 5' RACE reads via MiXCR and lists one record per CDR3 protein. This repertoire shows approximately 550,000 distinct CDR3 sequences, around an eighth found once; its top ten account for more than 12%. Sequenced material: PBMCs, taken on the day of the yellow fever booster vaccination. Source of these receptors: a man between 25 and 39 years old who received the YFV17D yellow fever vaccine. Both conserved end residues are part of each CDR3. The order of the fields is clone size, D gene, J gene, V gene, CDR3 protein, CDR3 DNA. A D gene is named only where the DNA matches it firmly. A row's size may be missing; if present it is once, few, many or a size class.

few TRBD2 TRBJ2-3 TRBV10-3 CAISGEVGTSSTDTQYF TGTGCCATCAGTGGAGAGGTGGGGACTAGCAGCACAGATACGCAGTATTTT
. . TRBJ2-1 TRBV10-3 CAISEVRSLEQFF TGTGCCATCAGTGAGGTTCGGAGCCTTGAGCAGTTCTTC
. . TRBJ2-5 TRBV12-3/TRBV12-4 CASSLGGPGRETQYF TGTGCCAGCAGTTTAGGGGGCCCAGGGCGGGAGACCCAGTACTTC
few . TRBJ2-5 TRBV29-1 CSVEGGIGREEETQYF TGCAGCGTTGAAGGTGGGATCGGGAGAGAGGAGGAGACCCAGTACTTC
many . TRBJ1-1 TRBV12-3/TRBV12-4 CASSFGGGPTEAFF TGTGCCAGCAGTTTTGGGGGGGGGCCCACTGAAGCTTTCTTT
few TRBD2 TRBJ2-7 TRBV7-2 CASSSPTSGSDEQYF TGTGCCAGCAGTTCGCCGACTAGCGGGAGTGACGAGCAGTACTTC
few . TRBJ2-3 TRBV7-2 CASSLAGTRGDTQYF TGTGCCAGCAGCTTAGCCGGGACACGTGGAGATACGCAGTATTTT
few . TRBJ2-5 TRBV28 CASALEGTLQETQYF TGTGCCAGCGCGTTAGAAGGGACACTTCAAGAGACCCAGTACTTC
few TRBD1 TRBJ1-5 TRBV6-2/TRBV6-3 CATGQGQPQHF TGTGCCACTGGACAGGGTCAGCCCCAGCATTTT
few TRBD2 TRBJ2-2 TRBV28 CASSLGWREGRNTGELFF TGTGCCAGCAGTTTAGGATGGCGGGAGGGCCGGAATACCGGGGAGCTGTTTTTT
. TRBD1 TRBJ2-7 TRBV18 CASSPGQGHGQYF TGTGCCAGCTCACCGGGACAGGGACACGGGCAGTACTTC
. TRBD1 TRBJ2-1 TRBV4-3 CASSHPGQVYNEQFF TGCGCCAGCAGCCACCCGGGACAGGTGTACAATGAGCAGTTCTTC
many . TRBJ2-7 TRBV5-1 CASSLETYEQYF TGCGCCAGCAGCTTGGAAACCTACGAGCAGTACTTC
. . TRBJ2-1 TRBV10-3 CAIRSGTGGNEQFF TGTGCCATCAGGAGCGGGACAGGAGGCAATGAGCAGTTCTTC
many . TRBJ2-2 TRBV10-3 CAIRGADTGELFF TGTGCCATCCGGGGGGCTGACACCGGGGAGCTGTTTTTT
few . TRBJ1-5 TRBV29-1 CSVGGPGNQPQHF TGCAGCGTAGGGGGACCCGGCAATCAGCCCCAGCATTTT
few . TRBJ1-1 TRBV18 CASSPPHRVGTEAFF TGTGCCAGCTCACCCCCCCACCGGGTAGGCACTGAAGCTTTCTTT
. . TRBJ2-5 TRBV6-1 CASSPHSWETQYF TGTGCCAGCAGCCCCCATAGTTGGGAGACCCAGTACTTC
. . TRBJ2-3 TRBV6-1 CASSPGLRRPDTQYF TGTGCCAGCAGCCCAGGCTTGAGGAGGCCAGATACGCAGTATTTT
. . TRBJ2-1 TRBV30 CAWSQDSYNEQFF TGTGCCTGGAGTCAGGACAGCTACAATGAGCAGTTCTTC
few TRBD2 TRBJ2-7 TRBV7-2 CASSLTSGSTYEQYF TGTGCCAGCAGCTTAACTAGCGGGAGTACGTACGAGCAGTACTTC
few TRBD1 TRBJ2-2 TRBV29-1 CSVEGGGRGTTGELFF TGCAGCGTTGAAGGTGGTGGCAGGGGGACCACCGGGGAGCTGTTTTTT
. TRBD1 TRBJ1-4 TRBV10-3 CAISESGQGIEKLFF TGTGCCATCAGTGAGTCGGGACAGGGGATTGAAAAACTGTTTTTT
few TRBD2 TRBJ2-7 TRBV30 CAWLAGGPGYEQYF TGTGCCTGGCTAGCGGGAGGGCCGGGGTACGAGCAGTACTTC
. . TRBJ2-2 TRBV7-3 CASTFTGELFF TGTGCCAGCACCTTTACCGGGGAGCTGTTTTTT
few . TRBJ2-3 TRBV7-2 CASSLASWPATSGDTQYF TGTGCCAGCAGCTTAGCCTCGTGGCCCGCCACCTCGGGGGATACGCAGTATTTT